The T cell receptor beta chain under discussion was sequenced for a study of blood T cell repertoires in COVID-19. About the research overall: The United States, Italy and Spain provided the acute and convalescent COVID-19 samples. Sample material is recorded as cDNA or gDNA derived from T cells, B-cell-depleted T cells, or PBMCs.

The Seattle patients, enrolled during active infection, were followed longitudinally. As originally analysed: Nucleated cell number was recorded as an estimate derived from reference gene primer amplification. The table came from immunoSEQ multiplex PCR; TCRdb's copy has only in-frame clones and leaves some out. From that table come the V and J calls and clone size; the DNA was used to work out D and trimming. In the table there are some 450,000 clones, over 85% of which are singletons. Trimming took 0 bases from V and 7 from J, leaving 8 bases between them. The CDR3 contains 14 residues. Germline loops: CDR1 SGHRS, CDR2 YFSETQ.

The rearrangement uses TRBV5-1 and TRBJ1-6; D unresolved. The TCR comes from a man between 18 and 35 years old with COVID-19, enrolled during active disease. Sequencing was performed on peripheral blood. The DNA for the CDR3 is TGCGCCAGCAGCTTGGAGGGAGGCAATTCACCCCTCCACTTT. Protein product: CASSLEGGNSPLHF.